These 22 T cell receptor beta chains were all obtained from the same sample, sequenced in a study of blood T cell repertoires in COVID-19. Repertoires were generated with immunoSEQ multiplex PCR, while TCRdb's copy carries only in-frame clones and drops some. The sample lists around 81,000 clones, approximately 86% occurring once. Sequencing was done on a sample of peripheral blood. These receptors originate from a man between 70 and 80 years old with acute or convalescent COVID-19.

The gene calls are TRBV5-4 and TRBJ1-6, with D hard to call. Germline values: CDR1 SGHNT, CDR2 YYREEE (reference sequence). This CDR3 is 15 amino acids long. V lost 5 bases and J lost 7, with 16 bases in between. This chain's CDR3 is CASSRQGGRNSPLHF. CDR3 DNA: TGTGCCAGCAGTCGCCAAGGAGGGCGAAATTCACCCCTCCACTTT.

The chain combines TRBV2 with TRBJ2-7; D is possibly TRBD2 (6 bases). Between the trimmed V and J ends, which lost 11 bases and 2 bases, there was a span of 19 bases. Germline assignment: CDR1 SNHLY and CDR2 FYNNEI. The CDR3 runs to 14 residues. The CDR3 loop is CAGNLGGWAYEQYF. The CDR3 DNA follows: TGTGCCGGCAATTTGGGGGGATGGGCCTACGAGCAGTACTTC.

The V and J genes are TRBV5-4 and TRBJ2-6; possible D gene TRBD1, 6 bases. Germline V lookup: CDR1 SGHNT, CDR2 YYREEE (reference sequence). The germline V and J ends were trimmed by 4 bases and 4 bases, with 9 bases remaining between them. The CDR3 is 14 amino acids. CDR3 sequence reads: CASSVGGGANVLTF. Written as DNA, the CDR3 is TGTGCCAGCAGCGTAGGGGGAGGGGCCAACGTCCTGACTTTC.

This clone turned up a few times. The V call is TRBV5-4, the J call TRBJ1-6, with D perhaps TRBD1 (5 bases). Germline lookup yields CDR1 SGHNT and CDR2 YYREEE (reference sequence). V was clipped by 4 bases and J by 9 bases, with 14 bases between them. The CDR3 runs 14 residues. The CDR3 nucleotides are TGTGCCAGCAGCCCCTCGCGGGGGACTTCACCCCTCCACTTT. It is translated as CASSPSRGTSPLHF.

The rearrangement uses TRBV7-6 and TRBJ2-2; the match to TRBD2 covers 11 bases. In germline, CDR1 is SGHVS, CDR2 FNYEAQ. The CDR3 spans 16 residues. Unmatched junction bases numbered 8, after V lost 6 bases and J lost 5 bases. The CDR3 DNA follows: TGTGCCAGCAGTCCGACTAGCGGGATAGATACCGGGGAGCTGTTTTTT. Protein: CASSPTSGIDTGELFF.

This clone was picked up one time. The chain carries TRBV18 and TRBJ2-2, with D uncertain. CDR3 length: 14 amino acids. V lost 3 bases to trimming and J lost 1 base, with 6 bases between them. The germline gives CDR1 KGHSH, CDR2 LQKENI. The chain's CDR3 is CASSPPGNTGELFF. CDR3 in DNA: TGTGCCAGCTCACCGCCCGGGAACACCGGGGAGCTGTTTTTT.

V usage is TRBV10-1 and J usage is TRBJ2-5; 8 bases fit TRBD1. This CDR3 comprises 14 residues. The germline V gene encodes CDR1 WNHNN and CDR2 SYGVQD (reference sequence). J was trimmed by 3 bases and V by 4 bases; bases with no gene match: 4. The CDR3 DNA reads TGCGCCAGCAGTGTTGACAGGGGTAAAGAGACCCAGTACTTC. Amino acid sequence: CASSVDRGKETQYF.

V and J are TRBV27 and TRBJ2-7; D is perhaps TRBD1 (5 bases). The germline V and J ends were trimmed by 4 bases and 6 bases, with 19 bases remaining between them. Per germline, CDR1 MNHEY and CDR2 SMNVEV (reference sequence). This CDR3 is built from 15 residues. The CDR3 loop is CASSSRSQGPGEQYF. For the CDR3, the DNA is TGTGCCAGCAGTTCACGATCGCAGGGCCCGGGCGAGCAGTACTTC.

V and J are TRBV25-1 and TRBJ1-2; 8 positions match TRBD1. Unmatched junction bases numbered 5, after V lost 6 bases and J lost 8 bases. This CDR3 has 12 amino acids. Germline values: CDR1 MGHDK, CDR2 SYGVNS. CDR3 amino acids: CASSRGLSGYTF. CDR3 in DNA: TGTGCCAGCAGCAGGGGGCTGAGCGGCTACACCTTC.

The gene calls are TRBV2 and TRBJ1-4, with D tentatively TRBD1 (5 bases). V gave up 3 bases and J gave up 10 bases, with 9 bases separating them. Germline loops: CDR1 SNHLY, CDR2 FYNNEI. CDR3 length: 12 residues. CDR3 DNA sequence: TGTGCCAGCAGTGACAGGGTGGGAAAACTGTTTTTT. As protein: CASSDRVGKLFF. Based on the CDR3 plus reference TRBV2 and TRBJ1-4, the full variable domain is EPEVTQTPSHQVTQMGQEVILRCVPISNHLYFYWYRQILGQKVEFLVSFYNNEISEKSEIFDDQFSVERPDGSNFTLKIRSTKLEDSAMYFCASSDRVGKLFFGSGTQLSVL.

The chain has TRBV5-5 and TRBJ1-4; maybe TRBD1 (6 bases). In germline, CDR1 is SGHKS, CDR2 YYEKEE (reference sequence). The CDR3 contains 14 residues. V was shortened by 3 bases and J by 7 bases, with 13 bases between the two germline ends. The CDR3 spells CASSSGHLTEKLFF. The CDR3, as DNA: TGTGCCAGCAGCTCGGGACACTTAACTGAAAAACTGTTTTTT.

This clone showed up just once. The chain combines TRBV19 with TRBJ1-5, with a weak D call TRBD1 (5 bases). The V and J ends lost 5 bases and 12 bases respectively, with 14 bases between them. CDR3 size: 12 residues. CDR1 and CDR2 (germline): LNHDA, SQIVND (reference sequence). CDR3 in DNA: TGTGCCAGTAGTTCACCCCGGGGGGACCAGCATTTT. It encodes CASSSPRGDQHF.

This clone occurred a few times. The chain employs TRBV18 and TRBJ1-5; 9 bases line up with TRBD1. The germline gives CDR1 KGHSH, CDR2 LQKENI. The length of the CDR3 is 20 residues. V lost 6 bases, J lost 0 bases, and 18 bases stayed unmatched. This CDR3 reads CASSLSTGGNPLNSNQPQHF. Written as DNA, the CDR3 is TGTGCCAGCTCCCTTAGTACAGGGGGCAACCCCCTAAATAGCAATCAGCCCCAGCATTTT.

The V and J genes are TRBV30 and TRBJ1-1; D is perhaps TRBD1 (5 bases). The CDR3 runs to 14 residues. Trimming took off 3 bases at V and 6 bases at J, with 17 bases between the two ends. Germline CDR1 is GTSNPN and CDR2 is SVGIG (reference sequence). The CDR3 DNA follows: TGTGCCTGGAGGGCTGGGGGGGGAGGAGCTGAAGCTTTCTTT. Its translation: CAWRAGGGGAEAFF.

V usage is TRBV11-3 and J usage is TRBJ2-1, with 10 bases fitting TRBD2. After removal of 5 bases from V and 7 bases from J, the junction contained 5 bases not matched to a gene. CDR3 length equals 14 residues. Germline values: CDR1 SGHNT, CDR2 YENEEA. The CDR3 reads CASSQGLAKNEQFF. DNA for the CDR3: TGTGCCAGCAGCCAGGGACTAGCGAAAAATGAGCAGTTCTTC.

The gene calls are TRBV18 and TRBJ2-3; 7 nucleotides align to TRBD1. This CDR3 has 14 residues. The junction had 5 bases not matched to a gene; V was cut back by 6 bases and J by 2 bases. Per the germline V gene, CDR1 is KGHSH and CDR2 is LQKENI. This CDR3 reads CASSRGQNTDTQYF. For the CDR3, the DNA is TGTGCCAGCTCCCGGGGACAGAACACAGATACGCAGTATTTT.

Note on this clone: Other DNA sequences of this sample code for an identical CDR3. This chain connects TRBV5-1 to TRBJ1-5; the match to TRBD1 covers 7 bases. CDR1 SGHRS and CDR2 YFSETQ come from the germline V gene. The CDR3 is 15 amino acids. V shed 0 bases, J shed 4 bases, and the junction held 4 bases outside the gene matches. The CDR3 region is CASSLEGAPNQPQHF. The CDR3 DNA reads TGCGCCAGCAGCTTGGAGGGGGCTCCTAATCAGCCCCAGCATTTT.

V and J are TRBV5-1 and TRBJ2-7; tentatively, D is TRBD1 (5 bases). The CDR3 length is 18 residues. Deletions cut 0 bases from V and 1 base from J, with 20 bases between. From germline, CDR1 is SGHRS and CDR2 YFSETQ. The CDR3 sequence is CASSLVTPGNPGSYEQYF. CDR3 sequence (DNA): TGCGCCAGCAGCTTGGTAACCCCAGGGAACCCAGGATCCTACGAGCAGTACTTC.

This clone was detected once. The V and J genes are TRBV5-5 and TRBJ1-2; 11 bases fit TRBD1. J was trimmed by 3 bases and V by 4 bases; bases with no gene match: 2. The CDR3 is made up of 14 amino acids. CDR1 and CDR2 (germline): SGHKS, YYEKEE (reference sequence). CDR3 amino acids: CASSGTGGYYGYTF. The CDR3, as DNA: TGTGCCAGCAGCGGGACAGGGGGATACTATGGCTACACCTTC.

This chain connects TRBV19 to TRBJ2-3; possibly TRBD1 for D (5 bases). CDR3 length: 14 amino acids. CDR1 and CDR2 from the germline V gene are LNHDA and SQIVND (reference sequence). V was shortened by 3 bases and J by 4 bases, with 11 bases between the two germline ends. The CDR3 loop reads CASSIWGGADTQYF. The CDR3 region has the DNA TGTGCCAGTAGTATCTGGGGCGGCGCAGATACGCAGTATTTT. Based on the CDR3 plus reference TRBV19 and TRBJ2-3, the full variable domain is DGGITQSPKYLFRKEGQNVTLSCEQNLNHDAMYWYRQDPGQGLRLIYYSQIVNDFQKGDIAEGYSVSREKKESFPLTVTSAQKNPTAFYLCASSIWGGADTQYFGPGTRLTVL.

The chain carries TRBV29-1 and TRBJ1-2, with D possibly matching TRBD1 (6 bases). Germline CDR1 and CDR2: SQVTM and ANQGSEA. The CDR3 is made up of 12 amino acids. Trimming pared 6 bases from V and 8 bases from J, leaving 16 bases between. CDR3 region: CSVADRTEGYTF. The CDR3 DNA follows: TGCAGCGTGGCGGACAGAACTGAGGGCTACACCTTC.

This chain joins TRBV28 and TRBJ2-5, with D possibly matching TRBD2 (7 bases). V shed 7 bases and J shed 0 bases, with 18 bases lying between them. In germline, CDR1 is MDHEN, CDR2 SYDVKM. This CDR3 has 16 residues. The DNA for the CDR3 is TGTGCCAGCACCTCGGGGGGCATAAACAACCAAGAGACCCAGTACTTC. It yields the protein CASTSGGINNQETQYF.